This is a list of T cell receptor beta chains from one sample in a study of OX40 agonist ivuxolimab in advanced cancers. Libraries were prepared by immunoSEQ multiplex PCR; TCRdb keeps only in-frame clonotypes and omits some of them. The sample has tens of thousands of clones; around 86% are singletons. Sequencing used CD4+ or CD8+ T cells sorted from blood, obtained in a trial of the OX40 agonist ivuxolimab. These receptor sequences come from an adult with an advanced solid tumor such as melanoma, head and neck, liver or kidney cancer. Each CDR3 is given with its conserved first and last residue. The D gene is left open where the match is weak. A clone size is listed for some rows: how often the clone was seen (once, few, many), or a class if it is expanded.

j_gene: TRBJ2-1; abundance: -; v_gene: TRBV7-2; d_gene: TRBD1; CDR3aa: CASSLVGRGINEQFF; CDR3nt: TGTGCCAGCAGCTTAGTCGGCAGGGGGATCAATGAGCAGTTCTTC
j_gene: TRBJ2-7; abundance: few; v_gene: TRBV2; d_gene: TRBD1; CDR3aa: CASSEAGSGGYEQYF; CDR3nt: TGTGCCAGCAGTGAAGCTGGGTCAGGGGGTTACGAGCAGTACTTC
j_gene: TRBJ1-2; abundance: -; v_gene: TRBV5-1; d_gene: TRBD1; CDR3aa: CASSLELGQAYTF; CDR3nt: TGCGCCAGCAGCTTGGAATTGGGACAGGCCTACACCTTC
j_gene: TRBJ1-2; abundance: -; v_gene: TRBV19; d_gene: -; CDR3aa: CASSIERNYGYTF; CDR3nt: TGTGCCAGTAGTATAGAACGGAACTATGGCTACACCTTC
j_gene: TRBJ2-3; abundance: -; v_gene: TRBV6-1; d_gene: TRBD2; CDR3aa: CASREAGGPSYTQYF; CDR3nt: TGTGCCAGCAGGGAAGCGGGGGGGCCCTCATATACGCAGTATTTT
j_gene: TRBJ2-5; abundance: few; v_gene: TRBV4-1; d_gene: TRBD1; CDR3aa: CASSQERQGAGETQYF; CDR3nt: TGCGCCAGCAGCCAAGAAAGACAGGGGGCGGGAGAGACCCAGTACTTC
j_gene: TRBJ2-7; abundance: -; v_gene: TRBV6-5; d_gene: -; CDR3aa: CASSSPDRRQYF; CDR3nt: TGTGCCAGCAGTTCCCCGGACAGAAGGCAGTACTTC
j_gene: TRBJ1-2; abundance: -; v_gene: TRBV2; d_gene: -; CDR3aa: CASSEDLRGEYGYTF; CDR3nt: TGTGCCAGCAGTGAAGACTTGAGGGGGGAATATGGCTACACCTTC
j_gene: TRBJ1-2; abundance: few; v_gene: TRBV5-5; d_gene: -; CDR3aa: CASTSGAAYGYTF; CDR3nt: TGTGCCAGCACCTCCGGGGCAGCCTATGGCTACACCTTC
j_gene: TRBJ2-7; abundance: -; v_gene: TRBV18; d_gene: -; CDR3aa: CASSPEVYEQYF; CDR3nt: TGTGCCAGCTCACCAGAAGTCTACGAGCAGTACTTC
j_gene: TRBJ1-5; abundance: -; v_gene: TRBV23-1; d_gene: TRBD1; CDR3aa: CASSQSPGQGRNYSNQPQHF; CDR3nt: TGCGCCAGCAGTCAATCGCCGGGACAGGGGAGGAACTATAGCAATCAGCCCCAGCATTTT
j_gene: TRBJ1-4; abundance: -; v_gene: TRBV2; d_gene: -; CDR3aa: CASSEAHFEGTNEKLFF; CDR3nt: TGTGCCAGCAGTGAAGCGCATTTTGAGGGTACTAATGAAAAACTGTTTTTT
j_gene: TRBJ1-1; abundance: -; v_gene: TRBV11-3; d_gene: -; CDR3aa: CASSLEGNTEAFF; CDR3nt: TGTGCCAGCAGCTTAGAGGGGAACACTGAAGCTTTCTTT
j_gene: TRBJ2-4; abundance: -; v_gene: TRBV2; d_gene: -; CDR3aa: CASSEEGQAKNIQYF; CDR3nt: TGTGCCAGCAGTGAAGAGGGACAAGCCAAAAACATTCAGTACTTC
j_gene: TRBJ1-3; abundance: -; v_gene: TRBV11-2; d_gene: -; CDR3aa: CASSSQGATIYF; CDR3nt: TGTGCCAGCAGCTCCCAGGGTGCCACCATATATTTT
j_gene: TRBJ2-3; abundance: -; v_gene: TRBV11-2; d_gene: -; CDR3aa: CASSLVLGTDTQYF; CDR3nt: TGTGCCAGCAGCTTAGTTCTAGGCACAGATACGCAGTATTTT
j_gene: TRBJ1-1; abundance: -; v_gene: TRBV5-1; d_gene: TRBD1; CDR3aa: CASSPGTGRTNTEAFF; CDR3nt: TGCGCCAGCAGCCCCGGGACAGGTAGGACGAACACTGAAGCTTTCTTT
j_gene: TRBJ2-7; abundance: -; v_gene: TRBV19; d_gene: TRBD2; CDR3aa: CASSILAGDSYEQYF; CDR3nt: TGTGCCAGTAGTATTCTAGCGGGGGACTCCTACGAGCAGTACTTC
j_gene: TRBJ2-7; abundance: -; v_gene: TRBV6-5; d_gene: TRBD2; CDR3aa: CASSRGTNYEQYF; CDR3nt: TGTGCCAGCAGTCGCGGGACTAACTACGAGCAGTACTTC
j_gene: TRBJ2-3; abundance: -; v_gene: TRBV2; d_gene: TRBD2; CDR3aa: CASSSASGSTDTQYF; CDR3nt: TGTGCCAGCAGTTCCGCTAGCGGGAGCACAGATACGCAGTATTTT
j_gene: TRBJ2-3; abundance: -; v_gene: TRBV6-5; d_gene: -; CDR3aa: CASSSTDTQYF; CDR3nt: TGTGCCAGCAGTAGCACAGATACGCAGTATTTT
j_gene: TRBJ1-5; abundance: few; v_gene: TRBV15; d_gene: -; CDR3aa: CATSRATGRQPQHF; CDR3nt: TGTGCCACCAGCAGAGCCACCGGGAGACAGCCCCAGCATTTT
j_gene: TRBJ2-5; abundance: -; v_gene: TRBV14; d_gene: TRBD2; CDR3aa: CASSPAPGRVRETQYF; CDR3nt: TGTGCCAGCAGCCCCGCTCCCGGGAGGGTCAGGGAGACCCAGTACTTC
j_gene: TRBJ1-5; abundance: -; v_gene: TRBV7-8; d_gene: -; CDR3aa: CASSTPSGVGNQPQHF; CDR3nt: TGTGCCAGCAGCACCCCCTCGGGGGTGGGAAATCAGCCCCAGCATTTT
j_gene: TRBJ1-5; abundance: once; v_gene: TRBV19; d_gene: TRBD1; CDR3aa: CASSASPGTGLTSNQPQHF; CDR3nt: TGTGCCAGTAGTGCCTCCCCCGGGACAGGACTGACTAGCAATCAGCCCCAGCATTTT
j_gene: TRBJ2-5; abundance: few; v_gene: TRBV5-1; d_gene: TRBD1; CDR3aa: CASFMDRGQETQYF; CDR3nt: TGCGCCAGCTTCATGGACAGGGGGCAAGAGACCCAGTACTTC
j_gene: TRBJ2-3; abundance: once; v_gene: TRBV29-1; d_gene: -; CDR3aa: CSVEPSRQESTDTQYF; CDR3nt: TGCAGCGTTGAGCCGAGCAGACAGGAAAGCACAGATACGCAGTATTTT
j_gene: TRBJ2-2; abundance: few; v_gene: TRBV7-2; d_gene: TRBD1; CDR3aa: CASRPGQGATGELFF; CDR3nt: TGTGCCAGCAGACCCGGACAGGGGGCTACCGGGGAGCTGTTTTTT
j_gene: TRBJ2-1; abundance: few; v_gene: TRBV27; d_gene: TRBD2; CDR3aa: CASSSTSGRRNNEQFF; CDR3nt: TGTGCCAGCAGTTCGACTAGCGGGAGGAGAAACAATGAGCAGTTCTTC
j_gene: TRBJ1-4; abundance: -; v_gene: TRBV30; d_gene: -; CDR3aa: CAWSVIRGANEKLFF; CDR3nt: TGTGCCTGGAGTGTTATCCGGGGGGCTAATGAAAAACTGTTTTTT
j_gene: TRBJ2-1; abundance: -; v_gene: TRBV6-5; d_gene: TRBD2; CDR3aa: CASSYLTSGVKNEQFF; CDR3nt: TGTGCCAGCAGTTATCTTACTAGCGGGGTAAAGAATGAGCAGTTCTTC
j_gene: TRBJ2-7; abundance: once; v_gene: TRBV18; d_gene: -; CDR3aa: CASAEALYEQYF; CDR3nt: TGTGCCAGTGCGGAGGCTCTGTACGAGCAGTACTTC
j_gene: TRBJ1-1; abundance: -; v_gene: TRBV10-3; d_gene: -; CDR3aa: CAILPRGSAEAFF; CDR3nt: TGTGCCATCCTCCCCAGGGGATCGGCTGAAGCTTTCTTT
j_gene: TRBJ2-2; abundance: -; v_gene: TRBV10-3; d_gene: -; CDR3aa: CAISDGAGELFF; CDR3nt: TGTGCCATCAGTGACGGAGCCGGGGAGCTGTTTTTT
j_gene: TRBJ2-5; abundance: -; v_gene: TRBV5-1; d_gene: TRBD1; CDR3aa: CASSLEGGSNYQETQYF; CDR3nt: TGCGCCAGCAGCTTGGAAGGGGGCAGTAACTATCAAGAGACCCAGTACTTC
j_gene: TRBJ1-2; abundance: -; v_gene: TRBV28; d_gene: TRBD1; CDR3aa: CASSLGGGDYGYTF; CDR3nt: TGTGCCAGCAGTTTAGGAGGGGGCGACTATGGCTACACCTTC
j_gene: TRBJ1-1; abundance: -; v_gene: TRBV7-8; d_gene: TRBD1; CDR3aa: CASSKGQGHTEAFF; CDR3nt: TGTGCCAGCAGCAAAGGACAGGGCCACACTGAAGCTTTCTTT
j_gene: TRBJ1-5; abundance: -; v_gene: TRBV5-4; d_gene: TRBD1; CDR3aa: CASSLGGDSRNQPQHF; CDR3nt: TGTGCCAGCAGCTTGGGAGGGGACAGTCGCAATCAGCCCCAGCATTTT
j_gene: TRBJ1-1; abundance: -; v_gene: TRBV27; d_gene: -; CDR3aa: CASSLTRAANTEAFF; CDR3nt: TGTGCCAGCAGTTTAACGAGGGCAGCGAACACTGAAGCTTTCTTT
j_gene: TRBJ2-3; abundance: -; v_gene: TRBV5-4; d_gene: TRBD2; CDR3aa: CASSLGSGGGTDTQYF; CDR3nt: TGTGCCAGCAGCTTGGGTAGCGGGGGGGGAACAGATACGCAGTATTTT
j_gene: TRBJ2-3; abundance: few; v_gene: TRBV5-6; d_gene: -; CDR3aa: CASSRKGLTSDTQYF; CDR3nt: TGTGCCAGCAGCAGAAAAGGACTTACGTCGGATACGCAGTATTTT
j_gene: TRBJ1-1; abundance: -; v_gene: TRBV29-1; d_gene: -; CDR3aa: CSVGLLAAPEAFF; CDR3nt: TGCAGCGTTGGTTTACTGGCAGCCCCTGAAGCTTTCTTT
j_gene: TRBJ1-3; abundance: -; v_gene: TRBV2; d_gene: -; CDR3aa: CASNRRASGNTIYF; CDR3nt: TGTGCCAGCAATCGCCGGGCCTCTGGAAACACCATATATTTT
j_gene: TRBJ1-5; abundance: medium-sized; v_gene: TRBV15; d_gene: -; CDR3aa: CATNVRGSSQPQHF; CDR3nt: TGTGCCACCAACGTCAGGGGCTCGAGTCAGCCCCAGCATTTT